This TCR beta chain is from a study of OX40 agonist ivuxolimab in advanced cancers. Study details: With a range of about 20 to 79, age averaged 60 years, and around 80% were male. A partial response was reached by three patients: one with hepatocellular carcinoma and two with cutaneous melanoma. General observations from the study: Expanded clones tended on average to be more numerous among CD8+ T cells than CD4+.

Clones were read by immunoSEQ multiplex PCR, and TCRdb kept only the in-frame ones, dropping some. The repertoire includes 15,000 to 20,000 clones, about two thirds of them detected once, and 24% sits in the top ten. Concerning this clone: As yet, its antigen is unknown.

The sequenced sample was CD4+ or CD8+ T cells sorted from blood, obtained in a trial of the OX40 agonist ivuxolimab. This clonotype was obtained from an adult with an advanced solid tumor such as melanoma, head and neck, liver or kidney cancer.

The CDR3 DNA reads TGTGCCAGCAGCTTAGTGGAAGGTTCCGGTCAGCCCCAGCATTTT. It codes for CASSLVEGSGQPQHF. V gene TRBV7-1 combines with J gene TRBJ1-5, with D hard to call. TRBV7-1 falls under the ORF class, with uncertain function. The CDR3 sequence is 15 residues long. V lost 4 bases and J 6 bases, leaving 16 bases between the germline ends.